The 20 T cell receptor beta chains below come from one sample, sequenced in a study of cytomegalovirus exposure and HLA in healthy donors. The PCR was carried out with 60 Vbeta primers and 13 Jbeta primers. Sequenced by immunoSEQ multiplex PCR; TCRdb stores in-frame clones only, minus some. Of about 270,000 clones in the sample, about 75% were seen once. Sequencing input: PBMCs. All receptors derive from a female donor in good health and CMV-seronegative.

The CDR3 sequence is CASSEIGSDTQYF. For the CDR3, the DNA is TGTGCCAGCAGTGAAATCGGTTCAGATACGCAGTATTTT. V and J are TRBV6-1 and TRBJ2-3; D is uncertain. V was clipped by 2 bases and J by 4 bases, with 7 bases between them. The CDR3 extends over 13 amino acids. Germline V CDR1 and CDR2: MNHNS, SASEGT.

The chain carries TRBV2 and TRBJ2-5; perhaps TRBD2 as D (5 bases). The CDR3 spans 13 residues. V lost 1 base and J 4 bases, leaving 7 bases between the germline ends. Germline lookup yields CDR1 SNHLY and CDR2 FYNNEI. CDR3 nucleotide sequence: TGTGCCAGCAGTGAAGGGACTGGAGAGACCCAGTACTTC. This sequence encodes CASSEGTGETQYF.

The chain combines TRBV6-1 with TRBJ1-5; D unclear. The germline V gene has CDR1 MNHNS and CDR2 SASEGT. This CDR3 region has 16 residues. Trimming took off 4 bases at V and 0 bases at J, with 13 bases between the two ends. The CDR3 sequence: CASSATPGISNQPQHF. The CDR3 nucleotides read TGTGCCAGCAGTGCCACTCCGGGGATTAGCAATCAGCCCCAGCATTTT.

The rearrangement joins TRBV2 to TRBJ2-1; TRBD1 is a possible D gene (5 bases). The CDR3 covers 15 residues. The germline V gene has CDR1 SNHLY and CDR2 FYNNEI. Trimming took 3 bases from V and 0 from J, leaving 9 bases between them. This CDR3 reads CASSDDSSSYNEQFF. As DNA, the CDR3 is TGTGCCAGCAGTGATGACAGCAGCTCCTACAATGAGCAGTTCTTC.

The rearrangement joins TRBV7-3 to TRBJ2-5; 7 bases map to TRBD1. The CDR3 totals 15 residues. Germline-derived CDR1 and CDR2 are SGHTA and FQGTGA. V lost 5 bases, J lost 3 bases, and 9 bases stayed unmatched. Here the CDR3 reads CASSKGDRVKETQYF. The CDR3 bases are TGTGCCAGCAGCAAGGGAGACAGGGTAAAAGAGACCCAGTACTTC. Combining the CDR3 with reference TRBV7-3 and TRBJ2-5 gives the whole variable domain GAGVSQTPSNKVTEKGKYVELRCDPISGHTALYWYRQSLGQGPEFLIYFQGTGAADDSGLPNDRFFAVRPEGSVSTLKIQRTERGDSAVYLCASSKGDRVKETQYFGPGTRLLVL.

Here the CDR3 reads CASSLGTGNTEAFF. CDR3 DNA: TGTGCCAGCTCACTAGGGACAGGGAACACTGAAGCTTTCTTT. The V gene is TRBV18, the J gene TRBJ1-1, with 8 bases identical to TRBD1. V trimming: 4 bases; J trimming: 1 base; junction bases outside the gene matches: 2. Germline V gene lookup returns CDR1 KGHSH and CDR2 LQKENI. This CDR3 contains 14 residues.

Here the CDR3 DNA reads TGTGCCAGCAGCGTAGGAGTGGAGGGCTGGAGCGAGCAGTACTTC. Protein product: CASSVGVEGWSEQYF. The chain recombines TRBV9 with TRBJ2-7; tentatively, D is TRBD2 (6 bases). V lost 0 bases to trimming and J lost 6 bases, with 16 bases between them. The germline gives CDR1 SGDLS, CDR2 YYNGEE. The CDR3 has 15 residues. Full variable domain (outside the CDR3, taken from reference TRBV9 and TRBJ2-7): DSGVTQTPKHLITATGQRVTLRCSPRSGDLSVYWYQQSLDQGLQFLIQYYNGEERAKGNILERFSAQQFPDLHSELNLSSLELGDSALYFCASSVGVEGWSEQYFGPGTRLTVT.

CDR3 bases: TGTGCCAGCAGTGAACGGGGACTATCTACCGGGGAGCTGTTTTTT. Translation: CASSERGLSTGELFF. The chain employs TRBV2 and TRBJ2-2; 7 nucleotides match TRBD2. Germline V gene lookup returns CDR1 SNHLY and CDR2 FYNNEI. The CDR3 totals 15 residues. V gave up 2 bases and J gave up 5 bases; unmatched junction bases: 5.

This clone was seen only once. The rearrangement uses TRBV28 and TRBJ1-2; 9 bases match TRBD1. This CDR3 is built from 17 residues. The V and J ends lost 3 bases and 8 bases, in that order; junction bases with no gene match: 16. Germline CDR1 is MDHEN and CDR2 is SYDVKM. The CDR3 nucleotides read TGTGCCAGCAGTTTGGGAGCGCAGGGGACAGGGAGGAAAGGCTACACCTTC. This translates into CASSLGAQGTGRKGYTF.

With regard to this clone: The sample has other DNA sequences that encode this CDR3 too. The chain is built from TRBV5-1 and TRBJ1-4, with D tentatively TRBD1 (6 bases). The germline CDR1 and CDR2 sequences are SGHRS and YFSETQ. The CDR3 has 14 residues. Trimming cost V 4 bases and J 6 bases, with 13 bases left between them. The CDR3 sequence is CASSLGGGDEKLFF. The CDR3 coding sequence is TGCGCCAGCAGCCTCGGGGGGGGCGATGAAAAACTGTTTTTT.

A word on this clone: The junction shows a germline mismatch at one end, possibly a read error. The chain recombines TRBV12-5 with TRBJ1-5; D is unresolved. This CDR3 spans 12 amino acids. Germline lookup yields CDR1 LGHNT and CDR2 FRNRAP. In DNA form, the CDR3 reads TGTGCTAGTGGTTTAAATGATCAGGCCCAGCATTTT. It is translated as CASGLNDQAQHF.

This clone was observed once. The chain joins TRBV4-2 to TRBJ2-7, with 7 bases matching TRBD2. The CDR3 is 19 amino acids. After removal of 1 base from V and 6 bases from J, the junction contained 21 bases not matched to a gene. CDR1 and CDR2 (germline): LGHNA, YNFKEQ. The DNA of the CDR3 is TGTGCCAGCAGCCAAGGCGAGGCGATTTTTTCAGCGGGACGAGGCGAGCAGTACTTC. Its translation is CASSQGEAIFSAGRGEQYF.

This clone was seen a single time. This chain uses TRBV5-5 with TRBJ2-5; TRBD2 aligns across 12 bases. This CDR3 is 18 amino acids long. V lost 2 bases to trimming and J lost 0 bases; unmatched junction nucleotides: 8. CDR1 and CDR2 (germline): SGHKS, YYEKEE (reference sequence). The CDR3 region is CASSFSLAGGGYQETQYF. CDR3 DNA: TGTGCCAGCAGCTTTTCCCTAGCGGGAGGGGGGTACCAAGAGACCCAGTACTTC.

On this clone: The sample contains more than one DNA sequence encoding this CDR3. The chain uses TRBV19 and TRBJ2-1; D not resolved. The CDR3 has 12 amino acids. The germline V and J ends were trimmed by 1 base and 7 bases, with 5 bases remaining between them. The germline gives CDR1 LNHDA, CDR2 SQIVND (reference sequence). The CDR3 DNA follows: TGTGCCAGTAGTATAGGCCTAAATGAGCAGTTCTTC. It yields the protein CASSIGLNEQFF.

The chain links TRBV11-3 to TRBJ2-2; D unclear. Germline CDR1 reads SGHNT; CDR2 reads YENEEA. The CDR3 consists of 16 residues. Deletions cut 3 bases from V and 0 bases from J, with 11 bases between. CDR3 protein: CASSLYSLANTGELFF. CDR3 coding DNA: TGTGCCAGCAGCTTGTACAGCCTCGCGAACACCGGGGAGCTGTTTTTT.

The chain couples TRBV4-1 to TRBJ1-4; TRBD1 matches 7 bases. Germline V gives CDR1 MGHRA, CDR2 YSYEKL. The CDR3 is made up of 15 amino acids. J gave up 6 bases and V 0 bases, and 4 bases lay outside the gene matches. This CDR3 reads CASSQDQGDYEKLFF. The DNA of the CDR3 is TGCGCCAGCAGCCAAGATCAGGGGGATTATGAAAAACTGTTTTTT.

The chain couples TRBV28 to TRBJ1-2; D gene unclear. Trimming shortened V by 5 bases and J by 0 bases, and 4 bases separated the two germline ends. CDR3 length: 12 residues. In germline, CDR1 is MDHEN, CDR2 SYDVKM. The CDR3 DNA follows: TGTGCCAGCAGTCCAGCTAACTATGGCTACACCTTC. Translation gives CASSPANYGYTF.

The chain uses TRBV18 and TRBJ2-1; D might be TRBD1 (5 bases). The germline CDR1 and CDR2 sequences are KGHSH and LQKENI. V lost 3 bases to trimming and J lost 6 bases, with 9 bases between them. This CDR3 is built from 13 residues. CDR3 coding DNA: TGTGCCAGCTCACCGGGGCAGAGCAATGAGCAGTTCTTC. Its translation: CASSPGQSNEQFF.

This clone came up a few times. This chain uses TRBV28 with TRBJ1-1, with D unresolved. The V gene's germline CDR1 is MDHEN and CDR2 SYDVKM. This CDR3 is 10 amino acids long. Trimming cost V 6 bases and J 11 bases, with 10 bases left between them. CDR3 amino acids: CASSLKRAFF. CDR3 nucleotides: TGTGCCAGCAGCCTTAAGAGGGCTTTCTTT.

A word on this clone: This sample also contains other DNA sequences that code for the same CDR3. This chain uses TRBV5-1 with TRBJ2-7; the D gene is possibly TRBD2 (5 bases). Trimming removed 3 bases at V and 2 bases at J, with 9 bases between. Germline V gene lookup returns CDR1 SGHRS and CDR2 YFSETQ. This CDR3 contains 13 residues. CDR3 sequence (DNA): TGCGCCAGCAGCTACGGACTCGCCTACGAGCAGTACTTC. Residues: CASSYGLAYEQYF.